The TCR beta chain described here comes from a study of T cells in Graves' hyperthyroidism and ophthalmopathy. The TCR beta CDR3 regions underwent amplification using RNA transcripts as the source. The HTBI set primed first-round TCR CDR3 RT-PCR. TCRdb called the multiplex PCR reads again in MiXCR, with one record for every CDR3 protein. The data show fewer than 750,000 distinct CDR3 sequences, 14% to 15% seen once. This clonotype occurred many times. Germline lookup yields CDR1 SGHTA and CDR2 FQGNSA. This CDR3 has 14 residues. The V gene lost 0 bases and the J gene lost 3 bases, with 9 bases spanning the gap.

Input material: blood. This receptor was identified in a woman in her 40s with Graves' ophthalmopathy. The V and J genes are TRBV7-2 and TRBJ2-7; D not certain. In nucleotides, the CDR3 is TGTGCCAGCAGCTTAGCGGGGAATGGCTACGAGCAGTACTTC. It codes for CASSLAGNGYEQYF.